This is a list of T cell receptor beta chains from one sample in a study of OX40 agonist ivuxolimab in advanced cancers. Sequenced by immunoSEQ multiplex PCR; TCRdb stores in-frame clones only, minus some. The repertoire holds some 68,000 clones, with 86% as singletons. The specimen comprised CD4+ or CD8+ T cells sorted from blood, sampled in a trial of the OX40 agonist ivuxolimab. The receptors were gathered from an adult with an advanced solid tumor such as melanoma, head and neck, liver or kidney cancer. Each CDR3 is given without its conserved first and last residue. The order of the fields is J gene, V gene, clone size, CDR3 protein. Size is omitted from some rows. Given values are once, few, many or a class for expanded clones.

TRBJ2-1	TRBV9	NA	ASSVASGTTNEQF
TRBJ2-1	TRBV7-2	NA	ASSFQRGAGSLYNEQF
TRBJ2-5	TRBV7-9	NA	ASTPGETQY
TRBJ2-5	TRBV28	NA	ASLKGQGETQY
TRBJ2-7	TRBV28	NA	ASSFRGQVRYEQY
TRBJ2-5	TRBV4-2	NA	ASSQGSGLAGDQETQY
TRBJ2-2	TRBV4-1	NA	ASSQVVQAVGELF
TRBJ2-1	TRBV9	NA	ASSVDATYNEQF
TRBJ2-3	TRBV19	NA	ASSSPGDLTDTQY
TRBJ1-3	TRBV4-1	NA	ASSGGSSGNTIY
TRBJ2-5	TRBV2	NA	ASVERGPGETQY
TRBJ2-3	TRBV7-8	NA	ASSWGLSRGTDTQY
TRBJ2-2	TRBV10-3	NA	AIRRAGDPGELF
TRBJ1-1	TRBV7-2	NA	ASSRDRRNTEAF
TRBJ2-1	TRBV19	NA	ASSAHRGQGDEQF
TRBJ2-1	TRBV5-4	once	ASSLGGADNEQF
TRBJ1-2	TRBV2	NA	ASRAISGYT
TRBJ2-1	TRBV6-1	once	ASSEDRSYNEQF
TRBJ2-5	TRBV5-1	NA	ASSLGQGARETQY
TRBJ2-5	TRBV30	once	AWSQDRPETQY
NA	TRBV27	NA	ASSGLGSTEYEQY
TRBJ1-1	TRBV7-9	few	ASSPLGGYTEAF
TRBJ1-4	TRBV5-1	NA	ASSLGSANEKLF
TRBJ2-1	TRBV9	few	ASSPRGSGSYNEQF
TRBJ2-1	TRBV11-2	NA	ASSLSTGTEQF
TRBJ2-7	TRBV9	once	ASSVEVGSAYEQH
TRBJ1-1	TRBV18	NA	ASSPDLGSSDTEAF
TRBJ1-2	TRBV4-1	NA	ASSQDQNQDRGASNYGYT
TRBJ1-2	TRBV4-1	NA	ASSPQGANYGYT
TRBJ2-2	TRBV9	NA	ASSAVTGLRTGELF
TRBJ1-2	TRBV28	NA	ASSSSGGFSYT
TRBJ2-6	TRBV27	NA	ASSTGAFYSGANVLT
TRBJ2-1	TRBV4-1	NA	ASSSQAASPYNEQF
TRBJ2-1	TRBV7-2	NA	ASSFKGYDSEQF
TRBJ1-3	TRBV10-2	NA	ASSDESSGNTIY
TRBJ1-2	TRBV5-1	NA	ASSFQNPGQGFRGYT
TRBJ2-3	TRBV28	NA	ASTPGWGKSTDTQY
TRBJ1-6	TRBV2	NA	ASSDRFGYSPLH
TRBJ2-3	TRBV6-1	NA	ASIRTSVDTQY
TRBJ2-1	TRBV19	NA	ASSGAYEQF
TRBJ2-2	TRBV4-2	NA	ASSQVRKGHLNTGELF
TRBJ1-5	TRBV7-2	NA	ASSVQGQQPQH
TRBJ2-7	TRBV7-9	NA	ASSFATYEQY
TRBJ2-1	TRBV30	NA	AWSVRNEQF
TRBJ2-3	TRBV28	NA	ASSSPQSGTDTQY
TRBJ1-1	TRBV18	NA	ASSISGEAEAF
TRBJ2-5	TRBV7-6	NA	ASSDRDEETQY
TRBJ2-1	TRBV20-1	NA	SATGRNEQF